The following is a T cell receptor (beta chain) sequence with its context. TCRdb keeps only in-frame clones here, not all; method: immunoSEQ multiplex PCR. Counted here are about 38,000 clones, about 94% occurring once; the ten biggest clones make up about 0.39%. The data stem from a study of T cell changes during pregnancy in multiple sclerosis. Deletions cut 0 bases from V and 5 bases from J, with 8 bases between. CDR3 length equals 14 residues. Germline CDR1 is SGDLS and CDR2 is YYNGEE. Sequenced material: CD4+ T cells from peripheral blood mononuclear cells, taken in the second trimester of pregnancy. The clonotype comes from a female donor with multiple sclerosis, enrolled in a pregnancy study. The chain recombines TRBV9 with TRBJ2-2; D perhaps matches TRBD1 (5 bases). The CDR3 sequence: CASSVVRDTGELFF. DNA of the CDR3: TGTGCCAGCAGCGTAGTCAGGGATACCGGGGAGCTGTTTTTT.